The 29 T cell receptor beta chains listed next were all sequenced from one sample in a study of shared clonotypes between healthy human individuals. Data came from immunoSEQ multiplex PCR; TCRdb stores just in-frame clones and leaves some out. Among about 2,500,000 clones listed, over 85% were seen once. Input material: naive CD4+ T cells sorted from blood. Subset defined: CD45RA+ positively selected. The receptors derive from a man between 18 and 29 years old in good health.

The V and J genes are TRBV4-3 and TRBJ2-7, with D tentatively TRBD2 (5 bases). Trimming left V 1 base short and J 5 bases short, with 15 bases between. CDR3 length: 15 amino acids. Germline assignment: CDR1 LGHNA and CDR2 YSLEER. The CDR3 coding sequence is TGCGCCAGCAGCCAAGGGTGGGAGTGGGCAAACGAGCAGTACTTC. This codes for CASSQGWEWANEQYF.

About this clone itself: Other DNA sequences in this sample translate to the same CDR3. The CDR3 DNA follows: TGCGCCAGCAGGAGGACAGGGCAAGAGACCCAGTACTTC. This encodes CASRRTGQETQYF. The rearrangement joins TRBV5-1 to TRBJ2-5, with 8 bases that match TRBD1. CDR1 and CDR2 (germline): SGHRS, YFSETQ. V dropped 5 bases and J dropped 2; count of bases not matched to a gene: 2. There are 13 residues in the CDR3.

V usage is TRBV21-1 and J usage is TRBJ1-5; the table's D gene call, TRBD1, was not cross checked with the DNA. TRBV21-1 is tagged as a pseudogene. The CDR3 totals 14 residues. The CDR3 reads CASSHDRGGQPQHF. CDR3 nucleotide sequence: TGTGCCAGCAGTCACGACAGGGGAGGTCAGCCCCAGCATTTT.

The DNA for the CDR3 is TGTGCCAGCAGCGTACAGGGACAGCCTATTGGAAACACCATATATTTT. This translates into CASSVQGQPIGNTIYF. The chain carries TRBV9 and TRBJ1-3, with 7 bases lining up with TRBD1. The CDR3 has 16 residues. Germline CDR1 reads SGDLS; CDR2 reads YYNGEE. J was trimmed by 3 bases and V by 1 base; bases with no gene match: 7.

Only a few counts were recorded for this clone. The gene calls are TRBV14 and TRBJ1-6, with 9 bases that match TRBD1. Trimming removed 6 bases from V and 7 bases from J; junction bases left unmatched: 7. The germline gives CDR1 SGHDN, CDR2 FVKESK. This CDR3 is built from 15 residues. Written as DNA, the CDR3 is TGTGCCAGCAGGGCCGGGACAGGGAAAAATTCACCCCTCCACTTT. Protein product: CASRAGTGKNSPLHF.

The chain uses TRBV20-1 and TRBJ1-2, with D possibly matching TRBD1 (5 bases). V lost 2 bases, J lost 7 bases, and 8 bases lay in between. The germline CDR1 and CDR2 sequences are DFQATT and SNEGSKA (reference sequence). The CDR3 covers 11 residues. Here the CDR3 DNA reads TGCAGTGCTAGATCAGGGACTGGCTACACCTTC. Residues: CSARSGTGYTF.

V usage is TRBV27 and J usage is TRBJ1-2; the match to TRBD1 covers 7 bases. CDR3 length: 13 residues. V lost 9 bases to trimming and J lost 1 base; unmatched junction nucleotides: 5. Germline V gene sequence: CDR1 MNHEY, CDR2 SMNVEV (reference sequence). Written as DNA, the CDR3 is TGTGCCAGTCGGCAGGGGGTTAACTATGGCTACACCTTC. It translates to CASRQGVNYGYTF.

The rearrangement uses TRBV11-2 and TRBJ2-3, with 8 bases identical to TRBD2. CDR3 size: 16 residues. With V trimmed by 3 bases and J by 8 bases, 13 bases remained unmatched. Looked up from germline, CDR1 is SGHAT and CDR2 is FQNNGV. The DNA of the CDR3 is TGTGCCAGCAGCTTCCGCGGTAGCGGGAACCCGGGTACGCAGTATTTT. Its translation is CASSFRGSGNPGTQYF.

The rearrangement links TRBV5-1 to TRBJ2-2, with 7 nucleotides matching TRBD1. The CDR3 runs to 16 residues. Germline CDR1 and CDR2: SGHRS and YFSETQ. Trimming removed 1 base from V and 5 bases from J; junction bases left unmatched: 8. In DNA form, the CDR3 reads TGCGCCAGCAGCTTGCTCACAGGGGCTGTGACCGGGGAGCTGTTTTTT. It specifies CASSLLTGAVTGELFF.

The chain recombines TRBV2 with TRBJ2-7; TRBD1 might be the D (6 bases). This CDR3 has 15 residues. Trimming stripped 1 base from V and 0 bases from J, with 10 bases between. In germline, CDR1 is SNHLY, CDR2 FYNNEI. The CDR3 DNA follows: TGTGCCAGCAGTGAAGAGACAGGAAGCTCCTACGAGCAGTACTTC. It is translated as CASSEETGSSYEQYF.

The chain joins TRBV11-2 to TRBJ1-2, with 7 bases aligning to TRBD1. Losses at the gene ends were 3 bases for V and 7 bases for J; bases not matched to a gene: 5. The CDR3 has 13 amino acids. CDR1 is SGHAT and CDR2 is FQNNGV in the germline V gene. CDR3 in amino acids: CASSFDRESGYTF. CDR3 nucleotide sequence: TGTGCCAGCAGCTTCGACAGGGAAAGTGGCTACACCTTC.

The V and J genes are TRBV11-3 and TRBJ2-7, with a weak D call TRBD2 (5 bases). V was cut by 2 bases and J by 6 bases, with 17 bases left in between. Germline V gene sequence: CDR1 SGHNT, CDR2 YENEEA. There are 15 residues in the CDR3. The CDR3 region is CASSLTSNPGSEQYF. DNA for the CDR3: TGTGCCAGCAGCTTAACTTCTAACCCGGGGAGCGAGCAGTACTTC.

J is TRBJ2-5 and V is TRBV19; D is possibly TRBD1 (5 bases). Deletions cut 8 bases from V and 5 bases from J, with 12 bases between. In germline, CDR1 is LNHDA, CDR2 SQIVND (reference sequence). This CDR3 has 12 residues. For the CDR3, the DNA is TGTGCCAGTCAGGGCCGAAAGGAGACCCAGTACTTC. Translation: CASQGRKETQYF.

The chain joins TRBV28 to TRBJ1-6; D perhaps matches TRBD1 (6 bases). This CDR3 spans 15 amino acids. Between the trimmed V and J ends, which lost 7 bases and 5 bases, there was a span of 15 bases. Germline-derived CDR1 and CDR2 are MDHEN and SYDVKM. CDR3 coding DNA: TGTGCCAGCACCCGACTCGACAGGAATAATTCACCCCTCCACTTT. Its translation: CASTRLDRNNSPLHF.

This sequence joins TRBV2 and TRBJ2-2, with D possibly being TRBD2 (6 bases). CDR3 length equals 15 residues. The V gene's germline CDR1 is SNHLY and CDR2 FYNNEI. The germline V and J ends were trimmed by 8 bases and 0 bases, with 13 bases remaining between them. CDR3 in amino acids: CASGGLSANTGELFF. CDR3 coding DNA: TGTGCCAGCGGAGGACTATCCGCGAACACCGGGGAGCTGTTTTTT.

On this clone: This same CDR3 is encoded by further DNA sequences in the sample. The rearrangement uses TRBV10-3 and TRBJ1-5; D unresolved. Germline assignment: CDR1 ENHRY and CDR2 SYGVKD. The V end was cut by 0 bases, the J end by 5 bases, with 5 bases between. The CDR3 extends over 13 amino acids. CDR3: CAISESRDQPQHF. DNA of the CDR3: TGTGCCATCAGTGAGTCAAGGGATCAGCCCCAGCATTTT.

The chain is built from TRBV7-8 and TRBJ1-1; D is perhaps TRBD1 (5 bases). Germline CDR1 reads SGHVS; CDR2 reads FQNEAQ. The CDR3 totals 15 residues. The germline V and J ends were trimmed by 1 base and 4 bases, with 13 bases remaining between them. In nucleotides, the CDR3 is TGTGCCAGCAGCTTAGACTCAGGGTCCGGCACTGAAGCTTTCTTT. Protein sequence: CASSLDSGSGTEAFF.

This sequence joins TRBV5-1 and TRBJ1-4; 7 positions match TRBD1. The ends lost 0 bases at V and 8 bases at J; junction bases unmatched: 10. The CDR3 runs to 16 residues. CDR1 is SGHRS, CDR2 YFSETQ, per germline. CDR3 DNA sequence: TGCGCCAGCAGCTTGGATCGGCAGGGGGGTGGGGAAAAACTGTTTTTT. Translated, it gives CASSLDRQGGGEKLFF.

DNA for the CDR3: TGTGCCAGCAGTCCTTCCCTGGGACTAGCGGGGGGGGCCTACGAGCAGTACTTC. As protein: CASSPSLGLAGGAYEQYF. The chain combines TRBV13 with TRBJ2-7; TRBD2 matches 16 bases. CDR1 and CDR2 (germline): PRHDT, FYEKMQ (reference sequence). This CDR3 has 18 amino acids. Trimming cost V 6 bases and J 2 bases; bases outside gene matches: 10.

The chain recombines TRBV30 with TRBJ1-5, with 11 positions matching TRBD1. With 2 bases clipped from V and 7 bases from J, the junction kept 7 bases outside the gene matches. The CDR3 is made up of 15 amino acids. Germline CDR1 and CDR2: GTSNPN and SVGIG (reference sequence). The CDR3 bases are TGTGCCTGGAGTCGACCAGGGACAGGGGGACAGCCCCAGCATTTT. Translated, it gives CAWSRPGTGGQPQHF.

The chain is built from TRBV30 and TRBJ1-2; TRBD1 is a possible D gene (5 bases). Between the trimmed V and J ends, which lost 0 bases and 4 bases, there was a span of 12 bases. The germline gives CDR1 GTSNPN, CDR2 SVGIG (reference sequence). This CDR3 has 14 residues. CDR3 protein: CAWSVDRIFYGYTF. CDR3 sequence (DNA): TGTGCCTGGAGTGTCGACAGAATCTTCTATGGCTACACCTTC.

The J gene is TRBJ2-2, the V gene TRBV4-2; perhaps TRBD1 as D (5 bases). Trimming left V 1 base short and J 2 bases short, with 11 bases between. The CDR3 extends over 16 amino acids. Germline CDR1 reads LGHNA; CDR2 reads YNFKEQ. The CDR3 DNA is TGTGCCAGCAGCCAAGCGGAACAGGTTAACACCGGGGAGCTGTTTTTT. Translation: CASSQAEQVNTGELFF.

The rearrangement uses TRBV7-9 and TRBJ2-3, with a tentative D call TRBD2 (5 bases). Trimming shortened V by 5 bases and J by 0 bases, and 9 bases separated the two germline ends. The CDR3 sequence is 14 residues long. Germline loops: CDR1 SEHNR, CDR2 FQNEAQ (reference sequence). As DNA, the CDR3 is TGTGCCAGCAGCCCTAGCCGGAGCACAGATACGCAGTATTTT. It specifies CASSPSRSTDTQYF. Full variable domain (rest looked up from reference TRBV7-9 and TRBJ2-3): DTGVSQNPRHKITKRGQNVTFRCDPISEHNRLYWYRQTLGQGPEFLTYFQNEAQLEKSRLLSDRFSAERPKGSFSTLEIQRTEQGDSAMYLCASSPSRSTDTQYFGPGTRLTVL.

Of note for this clone: The same CDR3 arises from other DNA sequences in this sample as well. This chain uses TRBV6-5 with TRBJ1-2, with no clear D. Germline V gene lookup returns CDR1 MNHEY and CDR2 SVGAGI. The CDR3 totals 13 residues. V was pared by 3 bases and J by 7 bases, with 12 bases between. The CDR3 here is CASSYSPEGGYTF. CDR3 bases: TGTGCCAGCAGTTATTCCCCCGAGGGTGGCTACACCTTC.

The DNA of the CDR3 is TGTGCCAGCAGCCCGCTATGGGAAGAGACCCAGTACTTC. Translated: CASSPLWEETQYF. The genes are TRBV7-9 and TRBJ2-5, with D hard to call. From germline, CDR1 is SEHNR and CDR2 FQNEAQ (reference sequence). The CDR3 has 13 residues. V was clipped by 5 bases and J by 3 bases, with 10 bases between them.

This sequence joins TRBV7-2 and TRBJ1-6, with a possible D match to TRBD1 (5 bases). Germline V lookup: CDR1 SGHTA, CDR2 FQGNSA. The CDR3 totals 16 residues. Trimming took 4 bases from V and 7 from J, leaving 17 bases between them. The CDR3 loop reads CASSSPPGGRNSPLHF. The CDR3, as DNA: TGTGCCAGCAGCTCCCCCCCGGGGGGAAGAAATTCACCCCTCCACTTT.

V gene TRBV6-5 combines with J gene TRBJ1-3, with D maybe TRBD1 (5 bases). V lost 7 bases, J lost 2 bases, and 12 bases lay in between. Per germline, CDR1 MNHEY and CDR2 SVGAGI. This CDR3 is 14 amino acids long. This CDR3 reads CASTPPGPGNTIYF. CDR3 nucleotides: TGTGCCAGCACCCCTCCGGGACCTGGAAACACCATATATTTT.

The chain joins TRBV2 to TRBJ2-3; a possible D gene is TRBD1 (5 bases). Germline assignment: CDR1 SNHLY and CDR2 FYNNEI. The length of the CDR3 is 15 residues. Trimming removed 5 bases at V and 1 base at J, with 13 bases between. The CDR3 here is CASSSQGVGTDTQYF. The CDR3, as DNA: TGTGCCAGCAGTTCTCAGGGTGTCGGCACAGATACGCAGTATTTT.

This sequence joins TRBV6-6 and TRBJ1-1; TRBD1 is a possible D gene (5 bases). Trimming shortened V by 5 bases and J by 5 bases, and 15 bases separated the two germline ends. CDR1 and CDR2 (germline): MNHNY, SVGAGI (reference sequence). The CDR3 has 14 amino acids. The CDR3 coding sequence is TGTGCCAGCAGTCAGACTGATGGGGCGACTGAAGCTTTCTTT. Encoded protein: CASSQTDGATEAFF.